This TCR beta chain was profiled in a study of shared clonotypes between healthy human individuals. The study's findings and limits: How much donors shared clonotypes was expected to be affected by sequencing depth.

A note on this clone: Its antigen is unknown. Other DNA sequences in the same sample also yield this CDR3.

Ten immunoSEQ deep assay plates were used by the authors to sequence unsorted PBMC DNA. Profiled with immunoSEQ multiplex PCR; TCRdb holds only in-frame clones, not every one. The profile shows 550,000 to 600,000 clones, 70% to 80% of them singletons. Within Nashville, Tennessee resided all donors, each a Caucasian adult. Unsorted samples relied on tens of millions of PBMCs, which served as the source of genomic DNA. Trimming shortened V by 4 bases and J by 6 bases, and 10 bases separated the two germline ends. The CDR3 is made up of 12 amino acids. The germline V gene has CDR1 SQVTM and CDR2 ANQGSEA.

The source is a woman aged 40-49 years in good health. Some clones in this sample may be carry-over from other donors' samples. Sequences were obtained from PBMCs. V gene TRBV29-1 combines with J gene TRBJ2-1, with D perhaps TRBD2 (5 bases). CDR3 residues: CSVGLAANEQFF. The CDR3 region has the DNA TGCAGCGTTGGGCTAGCCGCCAATGAGCAGTTCTTC.